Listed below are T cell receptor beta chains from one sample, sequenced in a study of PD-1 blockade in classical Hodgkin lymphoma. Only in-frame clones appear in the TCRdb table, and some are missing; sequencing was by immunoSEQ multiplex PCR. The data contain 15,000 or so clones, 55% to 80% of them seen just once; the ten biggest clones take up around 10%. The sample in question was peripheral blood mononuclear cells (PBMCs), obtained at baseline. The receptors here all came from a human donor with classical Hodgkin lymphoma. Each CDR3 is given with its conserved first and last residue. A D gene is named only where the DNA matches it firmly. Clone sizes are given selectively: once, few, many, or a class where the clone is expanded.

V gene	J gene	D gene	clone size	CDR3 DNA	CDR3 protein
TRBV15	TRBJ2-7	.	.	TGTGCCACCAGCAGAGGTGGGGTCACCTACGAGCAGTACTTC	CATSRGGVTYEQYF
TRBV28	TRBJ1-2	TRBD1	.	TGTGCCAGCAGTTTAAGCACCGGGACAGGGGATAACTATGGCTACACCTTC	CASSLSTGTGDNYGYTF
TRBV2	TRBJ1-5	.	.	TGTGCCAGCAGTGAAGAGGGAACGGGGGGGCAGCCCCAGCATTTT	CASSEEGTGGQPQHF
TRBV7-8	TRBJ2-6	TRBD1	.	TGTGCCAGCAGCTACGACAGGGCCCTTACGTCTGGGGCCAACGTCCTGACTTTC	CASSYDRALTSGANVLTF
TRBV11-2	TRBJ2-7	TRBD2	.	TGTGCCAGCAGCTTAACTTCTAGCGGGAGGGTGGACGACGAGCAGTACTTC	CASSLTSSGRVDDEQYF
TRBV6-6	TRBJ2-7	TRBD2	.	TGTGCCAGCAGTTCCTTAGCGGGAGGCTACGAGCAGTACTTC	CASSSLAGGYEQYF
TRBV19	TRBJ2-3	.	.	TGTGCCAGTACCCGGGGTACCAGCACAGATACGCAGTATTTT	CASTRGTSTDTQYF
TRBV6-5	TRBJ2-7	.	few	TGTGCCAGCAGTGAAGAAAGGACATACTACGAGCAGTACTTC	CASSEERTYYEQYF
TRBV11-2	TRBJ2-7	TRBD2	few	TGTGCCAGCAGCTTCGGTCCGGGCGGGAGGGCCCCGGGGGGCGAGCAGTACTTC	CASSFGPGGRAPGGEQYF
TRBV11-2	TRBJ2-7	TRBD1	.	TGTGCCAGCAGCGACGGGACAGGGGGCTCCTACGAGCAGTACTTC	CASSDGTGGSYEQYF
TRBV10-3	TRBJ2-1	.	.	TGTGCCATCAGTGAGACAGGGCACAATGAGCAGTTCTTC	CAISETGHNEQFF
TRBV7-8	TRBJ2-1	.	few	TGTGCCAGCAGCTCAGGGGACGTCTACAATGAGCAGTTCTTC	CASSSGDVYNEQFF
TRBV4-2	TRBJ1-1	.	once	TGTGCCAGCAGCTTCTCGTGGGTTCGACAGTTGAACACTGAAGCTTTCTTT	CASSFSWVRQLNTEAFF
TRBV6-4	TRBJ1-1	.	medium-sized	TGTGCCAGCACTCCGGGGGGGCAGCCAACTCAAGCTTTCTTT	CASTPGGQPTQAFF
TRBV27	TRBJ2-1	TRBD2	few	TGTGCCAGCAGTGAGCTAGCGGGAGTGGTCGATGAGCAGTTCTTC	CASSELAGVVDEQFF
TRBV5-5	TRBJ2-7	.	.	TGTGCCAGCAGCGTTTCTGGGTACGAGCAGTACTTC	CASSVSGYEQYF
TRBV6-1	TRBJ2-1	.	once	TGTGCCAGCAGTGAAGCAGGCAGGCCCTACAATGAGCAGTTCTTC	CASSEAGRPYNEQFF
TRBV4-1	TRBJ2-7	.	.	TGCGCCAGCAGCCAAGTCAGGACCTACGAGCAGTACTTC	CASSQVRTYEQYF
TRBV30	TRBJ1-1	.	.	TGTGCCTGGAGTGTGATTCAGGAAGCTTTCTTT	CAWSVIQEAFF
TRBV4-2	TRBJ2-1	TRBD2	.	TGTGCCAGCAGCCAAGGGCGGGAGCCTTACAATGAGCAGTTCTTC	CASSQGREPYNEQFF
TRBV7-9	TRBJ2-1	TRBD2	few	TGTGCCAGCAGCCCACCAGCGGGACTAGCGGGAGGAGAGCAGTTCTTC	CASSPPAGLAGGEQFF
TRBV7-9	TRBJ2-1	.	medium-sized	TGTGCCAGCAGCTTAGGGACTGTCCTGTATGAGCAGTTCTTC	CASSLGTVLYEQFF
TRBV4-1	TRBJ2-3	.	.	TGCGCCAGCAGCCACTCAGGCACTAGCACAGATACGCAGTATTTT	CASSHSGTSTDTQYF
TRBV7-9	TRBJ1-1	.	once	TGTGCCAGCAGCACCCGGACAGATTTGAACACTGAAGCTTTCTTT	CASSTRTDLNTEAFF
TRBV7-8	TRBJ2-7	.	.	TGTGCCAGCAGCTTAATGTGGGAGCATAGCCTCGAGCAGTACTTC	CASSLMWEHSLEQYF
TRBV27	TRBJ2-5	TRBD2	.	TGTGCCAGCAGTCCTAGACTAGCGGGAGTAATCAAAGAGACCCAGTACTTC	CASSPRLAGVIKETQYF